This T cell receptor (beta chain) originates from a study of blood T cell repertoires in COVID-19. For the study at large: From the United States, Italy and Spain came samples of acute and convalescent COVID-19. From T cells, B-cell-depleted T cells, or PBMCs came the material, which was cDNA or gDNA.

This clone appeared a few times. Authors' processing steps: Amplification from reference gene primers served as the basis for estimated nucleated cell counts. Generated by immunoSEQ multiplex PCR, the TCRdb table keeps only in-frame clones and is missing some. The V and J calls and clone size are taken from that table; D and trimming were inferred from the DNA. Of more than 50,000 clones in the sample, roughly 90% were seen once. This TCR was sampled from a human donor in a cohort sampled during active COVID-19. Sequenced: peripheral blood.

CDR3 sequence: CASSPDRGNQPQHF. CDR3 in DNA: TGTGCCAGCAGCCCCGACAGGGGCAATCAGCCCCAGCATTTT. The chain employs TRBV9 and TRBJ1-5, with TRBD1 matching 7 bases. CDR1 SGDLS and CDR2 YYNGEE come from the germline V gene. V lost 4 bases and J lost 2; bases outside the gene matches: 3. The CDR3 sequence is 14 residues long. Together with reference TRBV9 and TRBJ1-5, the CDR3 gives the full variable domain: DSGVTQTPKHLITATGQRVTLRCSPRSGDLSVYWYQQSLDQGLQFLIQYYNGEERAKGNILERFSAQQFPDLHSELNLSSLELGDSALYFCASSPDRGNQPQHFGDGTRLSIL.